The 5 T cell receptor beta chains below were found in one sample sequenced in a study of T cell responses to AZD1222 COVID-19 vaccine. Measured with immunoSEQ multiplex PCR; TCRdb has only the in-frame clones, and not every one. Counted here are roughly 120,000 clones, roughly 89% occurring once; the ten biggest clones make up 4.4%. Source: peripheral blood, taken on day 0 of AZD1222 vaccination. The receptors were gathered from an adult in good health.

V usage is TRBV19 and J usage is TRBJ2-1; D is unresolved. Germline assignment: CDR1 LNHDA and CDR2 SQIVND (reference sequence). Trimming removed 1 base from V and 5 bases from J, with 3 bases in between. The CDR3 is 12 amino acids. CDR3 loop: CASSIGDNEQFF. The CDR3 bases are TGTGCCAGTAGTATAGGGGACAATGAGCAGTTCTTC.

The chain's CDR3 is CAWSPPRGPGNTIYF. In DNA form, the CDR3 reads TGTGCCTGGAGTCCCCCCCGGGGGCCAGGAAACACCATATATTTT. The genes are TRBV30 and TRBJ1-3, with D perhaps matching TRBD1 (6 bases). Germline CDR1 and CDR2: GTSNPN and SVGIG (reference sequence). V lost 2 bases to trimming and J lost 4 bases, with 15 bases between them. There are 15 residues in the CDR3.

The chain uses TRBV28 and TRBJ2-7, with D possibly matching TRBD1 (6 bases). The CDR3 has 14 residues. CDR1 and CDR2 (germline): MDHEN, SYDVKM. Trimming cost V 11 bases and J 2 bases, with 19 bases left between them. The CDR3 nucleotides are TGTGCCTCCAAGACAGGTTTGAAAACCTACGAGCAGTACTTC. The encoded protein is CASKTGLKTYEQYF.

This clone has just a few counts. CDR3 amino acids: CASSLTSAPPKNIQYF. The CDR3 DNA sequence: TGTGCCAGCAGCCTGACTAGCGCTCCCCCCAAAAACATTCAGTACTTC. The genes are TRBV7-2 and TRBJ2-4; 8 bases are a match to TRBD2. Germline values: CDR1 SGHTA, CDR2 FQGNSA. The length of the CDR3 is 16 residues. Trimming took 5 bases from V and 2 from J; bases not matched to a gene: 8.

This chain links TRBV6-2 or TRBV6-3 with TRBJ1-5; D is uncertain. V lost 6 bases, J lost 2 bases, and 17 bases lay in between. The CDR3 loop spans 16 amino acids. CDR1 is MNHEY and CDR2 is SVGEGT in the germline V gene. This chain's CDR3 is CASSPTKVAGNQPQHF. Here the CDR3 DNA reads TGTGCCAGCAGCCCTACGAAAGTCGCAGGCAATCAGCCCCAGCATTTT.